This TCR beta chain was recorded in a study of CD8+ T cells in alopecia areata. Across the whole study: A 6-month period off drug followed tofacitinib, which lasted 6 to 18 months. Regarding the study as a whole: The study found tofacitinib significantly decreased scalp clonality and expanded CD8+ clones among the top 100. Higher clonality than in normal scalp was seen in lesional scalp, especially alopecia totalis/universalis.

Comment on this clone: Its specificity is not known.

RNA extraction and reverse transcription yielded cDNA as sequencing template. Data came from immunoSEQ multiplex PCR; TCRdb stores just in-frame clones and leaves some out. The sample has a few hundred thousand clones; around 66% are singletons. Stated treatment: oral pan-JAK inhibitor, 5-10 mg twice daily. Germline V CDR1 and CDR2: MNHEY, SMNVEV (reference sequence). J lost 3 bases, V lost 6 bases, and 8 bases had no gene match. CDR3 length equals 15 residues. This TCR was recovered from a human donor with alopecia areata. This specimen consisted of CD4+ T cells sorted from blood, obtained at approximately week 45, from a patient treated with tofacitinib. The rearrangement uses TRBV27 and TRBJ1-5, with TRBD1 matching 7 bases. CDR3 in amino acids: CASRKNRGINQPQHF. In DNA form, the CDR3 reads TGTGCCAGCAGGAAAAACAGGGGAATCAATCAGCCCCAGCATTTT.